These 26 T cell receptor beta chains originate from one sample sequenced in a study of regulatory T cells in long-lasting Graves disease. The time point was: persistent/refractory GD, antithyroid drugs over 5 years with positive TRAb. Construction of the TCR library relied on RNA isolated from PBMCs. Libraries of TCR beta came from iRepertoire HTBI primers plus Arm-PCR of CDR3 regions. Using its own MiXCR run on the multiplex PCR reads, TCRdb lists one record per CDR3 protein. Of around 510,000 distinct CDR3 sequences listed, under 25% are singletons. Sample: peripheral blood mononuclear cells (PBMCs), taken when the disease was refractory, from a patient treated with antithyroid drugs. These receptors were collected from a female donor with Graves disease.

J is TRBJ1-2 and V is TRBV5-6; 9 bases are shared with TRBD1. There are 15 residues in the CDR3. The V gene end was trimmed by 3 bases and the J gene end by 8 bases; junction bases not matched to a gene: 11. Looked up from germline, CDR1 is SGHDT and CDR2 is YYEEEE. The CDR3 bases are TGTGCCAGCAGCTCCAAAACAGGGGGCTGGGGGGGCTACACCTTC. Its protein is CASSSKTGGWGGYTF.

The rearrangement uses TRBV7-2 and TRBJ2-2; no clear D gene. Germline CDR1 reads SGHTA; CDR2 reads FQGNSA. The V end was cut by 1 base, the J end by 6 bases, with 12 bases between. The CDR3 runs to 15 residues. As DNA, the CDR3 is TGTGCCAGCAGCTTAGTAGGGCCTGCATCCGGGGAGCTGTTTTTT. Translating gives CASSLVGPASGELFF.

This clonotype came up a few times. This sequence joins TRBV20-1 and TRBJ2-7; possibly TRBD2 for D (5 bases). The CDR3 contains 13 residues. Germline CDR1 DFQATT, CDR2 SNEGSKA (reference sequence). Trimming left V 7 bases short and J 0 bases short, with 13 bases between. Written as DNA, the CDR3 is TGCAGTGAGAGCGGACTGAGCTCCTACGAGCAGTACTTC. It is translated as CSESGLSSYEQYF.

This clonotype was detected only a few times. The chain employs TRBV27 and TRBJ2-7; 8 bases are shared with TRBD2. The CDR3 sequence is 18 residues long. With 0 bases clipped from V and 4 bases from J, the junction kept 14 bases outside the gene matches. Germline CDR1 is MNHEY and CDR2 is SMNVEV (reference sequence). CDR3 DNA: TGTGCCAGCAGTTTATCGGGGGGAGCGGGAGTTACTTGGTACGAGCAGTACTTC. Translation gives CASSLSGGAGVTWYEQYF.

This clonotype has just one count. The V call is TRBV7-2, the J call TRBJ2-1; TRBD2 matches at 8 bases. The CDR3 totals 16 residues. Germline CDR1 is SGHTA and CDR2 is FQGNSA. V lost 1 base to trimming and J lost 0 bases; unmatched junction nucleotides: 2. As DNA, the CDR3 is TGTGCCAGCAGCTTAGTACTAGCGGACTCCTACAATGAGCAGTTCTTC. This sequence encodes CASSLVLADSYNEQFF.

Ten or more counts support this clonotype. The chain joins TRBV27 to TRBJ1-5; 9 nucleotides match TRBD1. Germline lookup yields CDR1 MNHEY and CDR2 SMNVEV (reference sequence). This CDR3 contains 16 residues. J lost 3 bases, V lost 5 bases, and 8 bases had no gene match. CDR3 region: CASSQIGTGHNQPQHF. The CDR3, as DNA: TGTGCCAGCAGTCAAATCGGGACAGGGCACAATCAGCCCCAGCATTTT.

J is TRBJ1-1 and V is TRBV20-1; no reliable D call. The V end lost 5 bases, the J end lost 0 bases, and 7 bases lay between the germline ends. The CDR3 totals 12 residues. Per the germline V gene, CDR1 is DFQATT and CDR2 is SNEGSKA (reference sequence). Here the CDR3 reads CSADNMNTEAFF. CDR3 bases: TGCAGTGCTGATAACATGAACACTGAAGCTTTCTTT.

Concerning this clonotype: It is likely a read error, because the conserved phenylalanine at the end of the CDR3 is missing. The chain links TRBV12-3 or TRBV12-4 to TRBJ1-6, with D possibly matching TRBD1 (5 bases). This CDR3 has 13 residues. Trimming left V 6 bases short and J 7 bases short, with 10 bases between. For the CDR3, the DNA is TGTGCCAGCAGGTGGCAGGGAAATTCACCCCTCCACTCT. Encoded protein: CASRWQGNSPLHS.

The J gene is TRBJ1-2, the V gene TRBV15; 7 nucleotides agree with TRBD1. The CDR3 spans 14 residues. Per germline, CDR1 LNHNV and CDR2 YYDKDF (reference sequence). Trimming took 0 bases from V and 7 from J; bases not matched to a gene: 5. The CDR3 reads CATSRDRQGTGYTF. CDR3 in DNA: TGTGCCACCAGCAGAGATCGACAGGGTACTGGCTACACCTTC.

V usage is TRBV3-1 and J usage is TRBJ2-5; no reliable D call. CDR1 is LGHDT, CDR2 YNNKEL, per germline (reference sequence). The CDR3 covers 15 residues. V dropped 5 bases and J dropped 4 bases, with 17 bases sitting between them. DNA of the CDR3: TGTGCCAGCAGCTTCGTGTCAGGAGCAAGAGAGACCCAGTACTTC. This codes for CASSFVSGARETQYF.

This chain joins TRBV6-2 or TRBV6-3 and TRBJ2-2, with D unclear. The CDR3 sequence is 15 residues long. V lost 2 bases and J lost 6, with 13 bases in between. Per germline, CDR1 MNHEY and CDR2 SVGEGT. The DNA for the CDR3 is TGTGCCAGCAGTTACGTAAAAGAGTCGTCCGGGGAGCTGTTTTTT. Translation gives CASSYVKESSGELFF.

This rearrangement joins TRBV19 to TRBJ1-2; D unclear. Trimming left V 3 bases short and J 2 bases short, with 16 bases between. This CDR3 contains 16 residues. Per germline, CDR1 LNHDA and CDR2 SQIVND (reference sequence). CDR3 in amino acids: CASSIGGSGSNYGYTF. The CDR3 nucleotides are TGTGCCAGTAGTATTGGAGGATCGGGGTCAAACTATGGCTACACCTTC.

The table lists this clonotype with a few counts. The chain employs TRBV3-1 and TRBJ2-7; 8 nucleotides align to TRBD2. The J segment lost 5 bases and the V segment lost 4 bases, leaving 13 bases of the junction unmatched. The CDR3 covers 16 residues. From germline, CDR1 is LGHDT and CDR2 YNNKEL (reference sequence). CDR3 protein: CASSLQYAAGGDEQYF. DNA of the CDR3: TGTGCCAGCAGCCTCCAATATGCCGCGGGGGGCGACGAGCAGTACTTC.

As DNA, the CDR3 is TGTGCCATCAGTGCAGCTGGTCGGGGGAGGTCGGAGCAGTACTTC. This encodes CAISAAGRGRSEQYF. The J gene is TRBJ2-7, the V gene TRBV10-3, with a tentative D call TRBD2 (6 bases). The CDR3 contains 15 residues. The V and J ends lost 4 bases and 7 bases respectively, with 20 bases between them. Germline V lookup: CDR1 ENHRY, CDR2 SYGVKD.

As regards this clonotype: Possible read error: a much larger clone is one base away. The rearrangement uses TRBV11-2 and TRBJ2-7; possibly TRBD2 for D (6 bases). CDR3 length: 15 amino acids. Trimming shortened V by 1 base and J by 6 bases, and 16 bases separated the two germline ends. CDR1 and CDR2 (germline): SGHAT, FQNNGV. The DNA of the CDR3 is TGTGCCAGCAGCTTAGGCGACAGCGGGTCCCTCGAGCAGTACTTC. It codes for CASSLGDSGSLEQYF. The full variable domain, with the rest looked up from reference TRBV11-2 and TRBJ2-7, is EAGVAQSPRYKIIEKRQSVAFWCNPISGHATLYWYQQILGQGPKLLIQFQNNGVVDDSQLPKDRFSAERLKGVDSTLKIQPAKLEDSAVYLCASSLGDSGSLEQYFGPGTRLTVT.

This clonotype was observed a few times. V gene TRBV6-5 combines with J gene TRBJ2-1; unclear D gene. The V gene's germline CDR1 is MNHEY and CDR2 SVGAGI. There are 15 residues in the CDR3. Between the trimmed V and J ends, which lost 2 bases and 0 bases, there was a span of 8 bases. The CDR3 reads CASSYVWSSYNEQFF. CDR3 sequence (DNA): TGTGCCAGCAGTTACGTTTGGAGCTCCTACAATGAGCAGTTCTTC.

This clonotype was recorded many times. The V gene is TRBV12-3 or TRBV12-4, the J gene TRBJ1-5; 7 bases map to TRBD1. J gave up 12 bases and V 2 bases, and 1 base lay outside the gene matches. The CDR3 extends over 11 amino acids. CDR3 loop: CASSLSGGQHF. CDR3 bases: TGTGCCAGCAGTTTATCAGGGGGCCAGCATTTT.

This clonotype was observed at least ten times. The chain recombines TRBV11-3 with TRBJ2-5, with D perhaps matching TRBD2 (5 bases). Germline lookup yields CDR1 SGHNT and CDR2 YENEEA. The ends were cut back, 2 bases at V and 5 bases at J, with 15 bases in the middle. This CDR3 is 15 amino acids long. CDR3: CASSLITGNIETQYF. Here the CDR3 DNA reads TGTGCCAGCAGCTTAATCACGGGAAATATCGAGACCCAGTACTTC.

This chain connects TRBV27 to TRBJ2-5; D possibly uses TRBD1 or TRBD2 (5 bases each). This CDR3 region has 14 residues. The V and J ends lost 7 bases and 5 bases respectively, with 17 bases between them. Germline CDR1 reads MNHEY; CDR2 reads SMNVEV (reference sequence). This chain's CDR3 is CASTSSRGAETQYF. CDR3 in DNA: TGTGCCAGCACCTCGTCGAGGGGAGCCGAGACCCAGTACTTC.

J is TRBJ2-7 and V is TRBV30; D is ambiguous. Per germline, CDR1 GTSNPN and CDR2 SVGIG (reference sequence). Trimming pared 2 bases from V and 6 bases from J, leaving 11 bases between. CDR3 length: 12 residues. The CDR3 reads CAWSIGGAEQYF. DNA for the CDR3: TGTGCCTGGAGTATTGGTGGCGCCGAGCAGTACTTC.

In this sample, this clonotype turned up a few times. The rearrangement joins TRBV6-2 or TRBV6-3 to TRBJ2-7; TRBD2 matches 8 bases. J lost 7 bases, V lost 8 bases, and 10 bases had no gene match. The CDR3 extends over 13 amino acids. Germline CDR1 and CDR2: MNHEY and SVGEGT. Here the CDR3 DNA reads TGTGCCAGCGCTACGGCGGGAGGAGGGGAGCAGTACTTC. Protein sequence: CASATAGGGEQYF.

The rearrangement uses TRBV2 and TRBJ2-1; 12 nucleotides line up with TRBD2. This CDR3 has 19 amino acids. V trimming: 3 bases; J trimming: 0 bases; junction bases outside the gene matches: 9. Per germline, CDR1 SNHLY and CDR2 FYNNEI. CDR3 sequence: CASSDFRLAGDGSYNEQFF. In nucleotides, the CDR3 is TGTGCCAGCAGTGACTTCCGACTAGCGGGAGACGGCTCCTACAATGAGCAGTTCTTC.

This clonotype appeared many times. This CDR3 is CASSFGQDYGYTF. The CDR3 region has the DNA TGTGCCAGCAGTTTCGGGCAGGACTATGGCTACACCTTC. This rearrangement joins TRBV28 to TRBJ1-2; no definite D call. The CDR3 loop spans 13 amino acids. With 3 bases removed from V and 3 bases from J, the gap between germline ends came to 8 bases. CDR1 MDHEN and CDR2 SYDVKM come from the germline V gene.

Comment on this clonotype: This may stem from a read error, because a much larger clone lies one nucleotide away. The V call is TRBV20-1, the J call TRBJ2-1, with D possibly TRBD2 on 6 matching bases. The J call may not be correct, given that the DNA end is closer to TRBJ2-5. Germline V gene lookup returns CDR1 DFQATT and CDR2 SNEGSKA (reference sequence). The CDR3 has 14 amino acids. The CDR3 DNA sequence: TGCGGTGCTCGGAGAGGAGGGACCCAAGAGACCCAGTACTTC. Its translation is CGARRGGTQETQYF.

The chain carries TRBV4-1 and TRBJ2-7; D not resolved. CDR1 MGHRA and CDR2 YSYEKL come from the germline V gene. CDR3 length: 14 amino acids. Trimming shortened V by 4 bases and J by 0 bases, and 10 bases separated the two germline ends. CDR3 nucleotide sequence: TGCGCCAGCAGCCTATACACAAACTCCTACGAGCAGTACTTC. Translation gives CASSLYTNSYEQYF.

This clonotype came up many times. The rearrangement uses TRBV28 and TRBJ1-1; D is uncertain. This CDR3 has 13 residues. Germline CDR1 MDHEN, CDR2 SYDVKM. V dropped 3 bases and J dropped 8 bases, with 13 bases sitting between them. In nucleotides, the CDR3 is TGTGCCAGCAGTTTGTTTGGAGGTCGAGAAGCTTTCTTT. Protein sequence: CASSLFGGREAFF. Based on the CDR3 plus reference TRBV28 and TRBJ1-1, the full variable domain is DVKVTQSSRYLVKRTGEKVFLECVQDMDHENMFWYRQDPGLGLRLIYFSYDVKMKEKGDIPEGYSVSREKKERFSLILESASTNQTSMYLCASSLFGGREAFFGQGTRLTVV.